This T cell receptor (beta chain) stems from a study of beta chain features in type 1 diabetes. Points from the study as a whole: Among patients with Type 1 diabetes, TCRB CDR3s were moderately but significantly shorter in every one of the four CD4+ subsets. Cells that show high TCR expression could be over-represented by cDNA sequencing. Within patients, naive, central memory and Treg TCRB repertoires seemed more similar than within healthy donors.

Germline V CDR1 and CDR2: GTSNPN, SVGIG (reference sequence). V dropped 3 bases and J dropped 4; count of bases not matched to a gene: 3. The CDR3 has 13 residues. The collection from each donor was one heparinised blood draw averaging roughly 0.12 L. Each of the CD4+ naive, central memory, regulatory and stem cell-like memory populations was sorted via CD45RO/CCR7/CD25/CD127/CD95/CD27. A remark on this clone: The target antigen is unknown.

All of the isolated RNA was reverse transcribed, so expressed TCRB transcripts were sequenced. This table comes from immunoSEQ multiplex PCR, and its TCRdb copy is limited to in-frame clones, with some not included. The sample includes 200,000 to 300,000 clones, approximately 10% seen only once; the top ten take about 0.018%. The chain links TRBV30 to TRBJ2-3; 8 nucleotides match TRBD2. The source material was naive CD4+ T cells from blood. The clonotype comes from a man aged 30 to 39 with type 1 diabetes. The DNA for the CDR3 is TGTGCCTGGAGCCGGGGGGGCCCAGATACGCAGTATTTT. It encodes CAWSRGGPDTQYF.